A selection of T cell receptor beta chains follows, all from one sample in a study of technical replicates of blood from several donors. Data came from immunoSEQ multiplex PCR; TCRdb stores just in-frame clones and leaves some out. The sample has approximately 77,000 clones; roughly 94% are singletons. The sample taken for sequencing was T cells isolated from PBMCs. These receptors were collected from a human donor in good health. Both conserved end residues are part of each CDR3. D genes are given only for firm matches. Size is stated for part of the rows, as once, few or many counts, or as a class when the clone is expanded.

-	TRBJ2-4	TRBV6-1	-	CASSEFSPEAKNIQYF	TGTGCCAGCAGTGAATTTAGCCCGGAGGCCAAAAACATTCAGTACTTC
-	TRBJ1-1	TRBV18	-	CASTTTQGSTEAFF	TGTGCCAGCACCACCACACAAGGGAGCACTGAAGCTTTCTTT
-	TRBJ1-3	TRBV4-1	-	CASSQGGPVGGNTIYF	TGCGCCAGCAGCCAAGGAGGGCCCGTGGGGGGAAACACCATATATTTT
-	TRBJ2-7	TRBV4-1	-	CASSQDPTYEQYF	TGCGCCAGCAGCCAAGATCCAACCTACGAGCAGTACTTC
TRBD2	TRBJ2-2	TRBV27	-	CASSPGTSGSPGELFF	TGTGCCAGCAGTCCGGGGACTAGCGGGAGTCCCGGGGAGCTGTTTTTT
-	TRBJ1-3	TRBV11-2	-	CASSRIRGGITGNTIYF	TGTGCCAGCAGCAGGATTAGAGGGGGAATAACTGGAAACACCATATATTTT
-	TRBJ2-4	TRBV15	once	CATSRELQGRNIQYF	TGTGCCACCAGCAGAGAATTGCAGGGCAGAAACATTCAGTACTTC
-	TRBJ1-5	TRBV7-9	-	CASSLGDQPQHF	TGTGCCAGCAGCTTAGGAGATCAGCCCCAGCATTTT
-	TRBJ2-7	TRBV6-5	-	CASSYNREFYEQYF	TGTGCCAGCAGTTACAACAGGGAGTTCTACGAGCAGTACTTC
TRBD2	TRBJ2-1	TRBV28	-	CASLILREGYNEQFF	TGTGCCAGCTTGATTTTGCGGGAGGGCTACAATGAGCAGTTCTTC
-	TRBJ1-2	TRBV29-1	-	CSAEGNYGYTF	TGCAGCGCGGAGGGTAACTATGGCTACACCTTC
-	TRBJ2-1	TRBV15	-	CATSRVTYNEQFF	TGTGCCACCAGCAGAGTAACCTACAATGAGCAGTTCTTC
TRBD2	TRBJ2-3	TRBV19	-	CASSIGTSGSSGADTQYF	TGTGCCAGTAGTATAGGGACTAGCGGGAGCTCTGGAGCAGATACGCAGTATTTT
TRBD2	TRBJ2-1	TRBV11-1	-	CASSRLAGVGLNEQFF	TGTGCCAGCAGTCGACTAGCGGGAGTAGGTCTAAATGAGCAGTTCTTC
-	TRBJ1-2	TRBV5-1	-	CASSFRTDPEGYTF	TGCGCCAGCAGCTTCCGGACTGACCCTGAGGGCTACACCTTC
TRBD1	TRBJ1-5	TRBV2	-	CASSELTGAANQPQHF	TGTGCCAGCAGTGAACTCACAGGGGCAGCGAATCAGCCCCAGCATTTT
TRBD1	TRBJ2-7	TRBV19	once	CASRIEGQGLAYEQYF	TGTGCCAGTAGAATCGAAGGACAGGGGTTGGCCTACGAGCAGTACTTC
-	TRBJ2-7	TRBV20-1	-	CSVRSSVEQYF	TGCAGTGTCAGGTCCTCAGTCGAGCAGTACTTC
-	TRBJ1-1	TRBV5-5	-	CASSPGGRGTEAFF	TGTGCCAGCAGCCCCGGTGGGAGAGGCACTGAAGCTTTCTTT
-	TRBJ2-1	TRBV4-1	-	CASRSIRQLSYNEQFF	TGCGCCAGCAGATCAATCCGACAGCTCTCCTACAATGAGCAGTTCTTC
-	TRBJ1-1	TRBV25-1	-	CASSGDARGNTEAFF	TGTGCCAGCAGTGGTGATGCCAGGGGGAACACTGAAGCTTTCTTT
TRBD2	TRBJ2-3	TRBV9	-	CASSALLAGGTDTQYF	TGTGCCAGCAGCGCCTTACTAGCGGGAGGGACAGATACGCAGTATTTT
TRBD1	TRBJ2-2	TRBV7-3	-	CASSLFSGGDTGELFF	TGTGCCAGCAGCTTATTTTCAGGGGGCGACACCGGGGAGCTGTTTTTT
-	TRBJ1-1	TRBV13	-	CASSFTTRYEGFEAFF	TGTGCCAGCAGCTTCACGACCCGGTACGAGGGCTTTGAAGCTTTCTTT
-	TRBJ1-2	TRBV2	-	CASYFYGYTF	TGTGCCAGTTATTTCTATGGCTACACCTTC
-	TRBJ2-7	TRBV30	-	CAWSKNSRSYEQYF	TGTGCCTGGAGTAAGAACAGCCGCTCCTACGAGCAGTACTTC
TRBD2	TRBJ2-5	TRBV6-1	-	CASSELPLRLAEETQYF	TGTGCCAGCAGTGAATTGCCCCTGCGACTAGCGGAAGAGACCCAGTACTTC
TRBD2	TRBJ2-2	TRBV19	-	CASLGLALGGELFF	TGTGCCAGTTTGGGACTAGCGCTTGGCGGGGAGCTGTTTTTT
TRBD2	TRBJ2-7	TRBV7-2	-	CASSRRTRGEQYF	TGTGCCAGCAGCCGAAGGACTAGGGGAGAGCAGTACTTC
TRBD2	TRBJ2-1	TRBV6-5	-	CASSGLAGGYGEQFF	TGTGCCAGCAGCGGACTAGCGGGAGGGTACGGTGAGCAGTTCTTC
-	TRBJ1-1	TRBV28	-	CASSFGGTGQYTEAFF	TGTGCCAGCAGTTTTGGGGGTACAGGACAGTACACTGAAGCTTTCTTT
TRBD2	TRBJ2-1	TRBV28	-	CASSPRLAGDFPYNEQFF	TGTGCCAGCAGTCCAAGACTAGCGGGAGATTTCCCCTACAATGAGCAGTTCTTC
TRBD2	TRBJ2-3	TRBV13	-	CASSFLAGADTQYF	TGTGCCAGCAGCTTCTTAGCGGGAGCCGATACGCAGTATTTT
TRBD2	TRBJ2-2	TRBV6-6	-	CASSDLAGGHTGELFF	TGTGCCAGCAGCGACCTAGCGGGAGGCCACACCGGGGAGCTGTTTTTT
-	TRBJ2-1	TRBV4-3	-	CASSQSRGSYNEQFF	TGCGCCAGCAGCCAGAGCCGGGGCTCCTACAATGAGCAGTTCTTC
TRBD2	TRBJ2-1	TRBV5-6	-	CASSAIAGGRYNEQFF	TGTGCCAGCAGCGCCATAGCGGGAGGGAGGTACAATGAGCAGTTCTTC
TRBD2	TRBJ2-1	TRBV27	-	CASSSYKAGTYNEQFF	TGTGCCAGCAGCTCCTATAAAGCGGGGACTTACAATGAGCAGTTCTTC
TRBD1	TRBJ1-3	TRBV19	once	CASGDRGRLGSGNTIYF	TGTGCCAGCGGGGACAGGGGGCGCTTAGGCTCTGGAAACACCATATATTTT
TRBD2	TRBJ2-7	TRBV19	-	CASSITAGGTYEQYF	TGTGCCAGTAGTATAACTGCGGGAGGGACCTACGAGCAGTACTTC
TRBD1	TRBJ1-1	TRBV5-8	-	CASSLVLGQQAFF	TGTGCCAGCAGCTTGGTACTGGGACAGCAAGCTTTCTTT
TRBD1	TRBJ1-1	TRBV6-1	-	CASSSYTGVNTEAFF	TGTGCCAGCAGTTCCTACACAGGGGTGAACACTGAAGCTTTCTTT
-	TRBJ2-5	TRBV7-9	-	CASSLGAQETQYF	TGTGCCAGCAGCTTAGGAGCTCAAGAGACCCAGTACTTC
-	TRBJ1-1	TRBV27	-	CASSGGQYMNTEAFF	TGTGCCAGCAGTGGAGGACAGTACATGAACACTGAAGCTTTCTTT
-	TRBJ1-5	TRBV19	-	CASSLDQGFGPQHF	TGTGCCAGTTCCCTTGATCAGGGGTTCGGGCCCCAGCATTTT
-	TRBJ1-3	TRBV30	-	CAWDAMSSGNTIYF	TGTGCCTGGGATGCCATGAGCTCTGGAAACACCATATATTTT
-	TRBJ2-4	TRBV7-8	-	CASSVGGFTGDIQYF	TGTGCCAGCAGCGTAGGGGGGTTTACAGGGGACATTCAGTACTTC
-	TRBJ1-5	TRBV9	-	CASSRGEGQPQHF	TGTGCCAGCAGCCGAGGGGAGGGCCAGCCCCAGCATTTT